The clone carrying this TCR beta chain occurred many times. Its antigen is undetermined. The entry originates in a study of T-cell reconstitution after alpha-beta-depleted transplantation in children. Findings and caveats of the study: The study reportedly traced alpha-beta T cells about two months after transplant to several hundred expanded graft clones.

CDR1 DFQATT and CDR2 SNEGSKA come from the germline V gene (reference sequence). Trimming stripped 6 bases from V and 3 bases from J, with 6 bases between. The length of the CDR3 is 11 residues. Unique molecular identifiers were incorporated into the prepared TCRbeta library. TCRdb re-derived calls from the PCR reads in MiXCR, one entry per CDR3 protein. Among fewer than 550,000 distinct CDR3 sequences listed, about an eighth were seen once. This clonotype was sampled from a female patient aged 2-15 years who had a stem cell transplant for aplastic anemia, so the T cells may come from the graft donor. V is TRBV20-1 and J is TRBJ2-1; D unclear. This specimen consisted of PBMCs, mostly from graft donor cells, obtained 180 days after TCRalphabeta/CD19-depleted stem cell transplant. The CDR3 nucleotides are TGCAGTGCACAAGGCTACAATGAGCAGTTCTTC. Encoded protein: CSAQGYNEQFF.